The 11 T cell receptor beta chains presented below share a single source sample, sequenced in a study of cytomegalovirus exposure and HLA in healthy donors. Clones were sequenced by immunoSEQ multiplex PCR, and TCRdb holds only the in-frame ones, with some missing. The sample yields around 160,000 clones, 80% to 85% seen once. Sample: PBMCs. The receptors come from a man aged 25 to 40 in good health and CMV-seropositive.

The V call is TRBV5-1, the J call TRBJ1-6; D is uncertain. CDR1 and CDR2 (germline): SGHRS, YFSETQ. Trimming shortened V by 5 bases and J by 5 bases, and 11 bases separated the two germline ends. The CDR3 is 14 amino acids. Here the CDR3 reads CASRLGWDNSPLHF. The CDR3 region has the DNA TGCGCCAGCAGACTGGGCTGGGATAATTCACCCCTCCACTTT.

There are a few counts of this clone. The chain recombines TRBV10-3 with TRBJ1-1; D unresolved. Germline CDR1 reads ENHRY; CDR2 reads SYGVKD. The CDR3 totals 16 residues. V lost 3 bases and J 1 base, leaving 15 bases between the germline ends. DNA for the CDR3: TGTGCCATCAGTGACCCCGAGGGTTCGGGGAACACTGAAGCTTTCTTT. It translates to CAISDPEGSGNTEAFF.

This clone showed up just once. The chain combines TRBV5-6 with TRBJ2-5; 7 bases map to TRBD1. V lost 5 bases, J lost 3 bases, and 4 bases stayed unmatched. The length of the CDR3 is 13 residues. Per germline, CDR1 SGHDT and CDR2 YYEEEE. The CDR3, as DNA: TGTGCCAGCAGTATCGGGACAGAAGAGACCCAGTACTTC. This translates into CASSIGTEETQYF.

The table lists this clone with a count of one. V usage is TRBV4-1 and J usage is TRBJ1-2; D is possibly TRBD1 (5 bases). The CDR3 has 17 amino acids. In germline, CDR1 is MGHRA, CDR2 YSYEKL. V was clipped by 4 bases and J by 0 bases, with 18 bases between them. The CDR3 sequence: CASSPTLTGEANYGYTF. CDR3 bases: TGCGCCAGCAGCCCCACTCTCACAGGAGAAGCTAACTATGGCTACACCTTC.

The chain joins TRBV28 to TRBJ2-2; perhaps TRBD2 as D (6 bases). Trimming cost V 10 bases and J 5 bases, with 23 bases left between them. Germline CDR1 is MDHEN and CDR2 is SYDVKM. The CDR3 consists of 16 residues. CDR3 residues: CATEDLQAGKTGELFF. CDR3 coding DNA: TGTGCCACCGAGGATCTGCAGGCGGGGAAGACCGGGGAGCTGTTTTTT.

The genes are TRBV30 and TRBJ2-7, with 8 bases that match TRBD1. V gave up 5 bases and J gave up 1 base; unmatched junction bases: 4. Germline V gene lookup returns CDR1 GTSNPN and CDR2 SVGIG (reference sequence). The CDR3 contains 13 residues. The CDR3 region has the DNA TGTGCCTGGGACAGGGGTTCATCCTACGAGCAGTACTTC. Translating it yields CAWDRGSSYEQYF.

The gene calls are TRBV7-9 and TRBJ2-7; 8 positions agree with TRBD2. The germline CDR1 and CDR2 sequences are SEHNR and FQNEAQ (reference sequence). V was clipped by 5 bases and J by 3 bases; unmatched bases: 9. This CDR3 is 15 amino acids long. The CDR3: CASSDTSGPIYEQYF. Written as DNA, the CDR3 is TGTGCCAGCAGCGACACTAGCGGACCCATCTACGAGCAGTACTTC.

The chain uses TRBV5-4 and TRBJ2-6; 9 bases agree with TRBD1. CDR1 and CDR2 from the germline V gene are SGHNT and YYREEE (reference sequence). J was trimmed by 0 bases and V by 5 bases; bases with no gene match: 6. This CDR3 region has 17 residues. The CDR3 spells CASSFPGQGSGANVLTF. CDR3 DNA: TGTGCCAGCAGTTTTCCGGGACAGGGCTCTGGGGCCAACGTCCTGACTTTC. Full variable domain (rest looked up from reference TRBV5-4 and TRBJ2-6): ETGVTQSPTHLIKTRGQQVTLRCSSQSGHNTVSWYQQALGQGPQFIFQYYREEENGRGNFPPRFSGLQFPNYSSELNVNALELDDSALYLCASSFPGQGSGANVLTFGAGSRLTVL.

The chain uses TRBV7-2 and TRBJ2-7, with 8 positions matching TRBD1. After removal of 3 bases from V and 5 bases from J, the junction contained 6 bases not matched to a gene. Germline V gene sequence: CDR1 SGHTA, CDR2 FQGNSA. This CDR3 has 14 residues. The CDR3 reads CASSLDREVDEQYF. The DNA for the CDR3 is TGTGCCAGCAGCTTGGACAGGGAGGTCGACGAGCAGTACTTC.

The chain carries TRBV7-6 and TRBJ2-5, with no clear D. The V end was cut by 2 bases, the J end by 4 bases, with 8 bases between. Germline assignment: CDR1 SGHVS and CDR2 FNYEAQ. The CDR3 totals 13 residues. This chain's CDR3 is CASSLMSRETQYF. The CDR3 DNA reads as TGTGCCAGCAGCTTAATGAGTAGAGAGACCCAGTACTTC.

This chain uses TRBV2 with TRBJ1-1; a weak D match, TRBD1 (5 bases). Trimming shortened V by 6 bases and J by 1 base, and 12 bases separated the two germline ends. Germline lookup yields CDR1 SNHLY and CDR2 FYNNEI. There are 14 residues in the CDR3. The DNA of the CDR3 is TGTGCCAGCAGCCTAGGGGATAGGAACACTGAAGCTTTCTTT. Its translation: CASSLGDRNTEAFF.